The 3 T cell receptor beta chains below all came from one sample that was sequenced in a study of CD4 T cells in relation to SARS-CoV-2 and coronaviruses. These receptors have no known antigen. CD4+ T cells from unexposed donors were obtained before the COVID-19 pandemic (2011-2018). Isolation of CD4+ T cells took place after approximately eleven days in culture. Assay: immunoSEQ multiplex PCR; the TCRdb copy retains only in-frame clones and omits some. The data show tens of thousands of clones, about 75% seen once. The source material was CD4+ T cells from PBMCs, cultured in vitro. These receptors all come from a human donor in good health.

The rearrangement joins TRBV6-2 or TRBV6-3 to TRBJ1-2; 8 bases agree with TRBD1. V gave up 2 bases and J gave up 6 bases; unmatched junction bases: 11. The CDR3 has 16 amino acids. Germline V CDR1 and CDR2: MNHEY, SVGEGT. CDR3 amino acids: CASSYPGQGGSDGYTF. CDR3 bases: TGTGCCAGCAGTTACCCCGGACAGGGAGGGTCGGATGGCTACACCTTC.

The chain has TRBV9 and TRBJ2-7, with D perhaps assigned TRBD1 or TRBD2 (5 bases each). In germline, CDR1 is SGDLS, CDR2 YYNGEE. The CDR3 covers 16 residues. Trimming stripped 0 bases from V and 6 bases from J, with 19 bases between. In DNA, the CDR3 is TGTGCCAGCAGCGTAGGAGTGGGGCAGGGACCCCGCGAGCAGTACTTC. It translates to CASSVGVGQGPREQYF.

The chain joins TRBV19 to TRBJ2-3; no clear D. V lost 7 bases and J 0 bases, leaving 2 bases between the germline ends. The CDR3 extends over 11 amino acids. Germline CDR1 is LNHDA and CDR2 is SQIVND (reference sequence). CDR3 DNA: TGTGCCAGTACTAGCACAGATACGCAGTATTTT. This sequence encodes CASTSTDTQYF.